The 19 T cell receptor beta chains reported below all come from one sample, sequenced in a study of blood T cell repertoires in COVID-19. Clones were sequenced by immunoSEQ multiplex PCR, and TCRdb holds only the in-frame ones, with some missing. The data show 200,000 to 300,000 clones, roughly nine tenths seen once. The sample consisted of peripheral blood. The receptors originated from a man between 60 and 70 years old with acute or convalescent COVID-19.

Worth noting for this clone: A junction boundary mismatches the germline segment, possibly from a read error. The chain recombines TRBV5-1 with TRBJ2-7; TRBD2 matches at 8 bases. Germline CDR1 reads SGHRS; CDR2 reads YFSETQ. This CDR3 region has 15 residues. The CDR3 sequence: CASSFTAGASSEQYF. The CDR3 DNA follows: TGCGCCAGCAGCTTTACAGCGGGGGCCTCCTCCGAGCAGTACTTC. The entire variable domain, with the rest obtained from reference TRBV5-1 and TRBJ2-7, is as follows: KAGVTQTPRYLIKTRGQQVTLSCSPISGHRSVSWYQQTPGQGLQFLFEYFSETQRNKGNFPGRFSGRQFSNSRSEMNVSTLELGDSALYLCASSFTAGASSEQYFGPGTRLTVT.

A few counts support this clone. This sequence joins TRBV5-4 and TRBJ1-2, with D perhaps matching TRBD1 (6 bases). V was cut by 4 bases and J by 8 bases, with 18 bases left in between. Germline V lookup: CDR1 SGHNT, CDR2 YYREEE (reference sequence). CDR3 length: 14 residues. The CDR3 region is CASSIPGEGVGYTF. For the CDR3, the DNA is TGTGCCAGCAGCATACCAGGGGAGGGTGTGGGCTACACCTTC.

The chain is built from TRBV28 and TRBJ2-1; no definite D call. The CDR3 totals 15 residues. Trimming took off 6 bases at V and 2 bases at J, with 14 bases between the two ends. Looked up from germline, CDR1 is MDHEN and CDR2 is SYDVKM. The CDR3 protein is CASSEQPRTYNEQFF. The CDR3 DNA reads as TGTGCCAGCAGCGAACAACCCCGCACCTACAATGAGCAGTTCTTC.

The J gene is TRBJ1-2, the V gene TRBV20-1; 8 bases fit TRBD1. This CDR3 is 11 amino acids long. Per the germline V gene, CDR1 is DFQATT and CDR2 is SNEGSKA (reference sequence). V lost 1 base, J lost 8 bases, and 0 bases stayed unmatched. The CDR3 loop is CSARGTGGYTF. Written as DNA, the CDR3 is TGCAGTGCTAGAGGGACAGGGGGCTACACCTTC.

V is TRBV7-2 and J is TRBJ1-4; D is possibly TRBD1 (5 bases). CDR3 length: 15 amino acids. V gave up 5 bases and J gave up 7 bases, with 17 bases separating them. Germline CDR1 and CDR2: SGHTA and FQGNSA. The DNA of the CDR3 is TGTGCCAGCAGCACCCCGGGCCCTAGGGGTGAAAAACTGTTTTTT. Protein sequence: CASSTPGPRGEKLFF. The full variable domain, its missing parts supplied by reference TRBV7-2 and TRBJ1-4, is GAGVSQSPSNKVTEKGKDVELRCDPISGHTALYWYRQSLGQGLEFLIYFQGNSAPDKSGLPSDRFSAERTGGSVSTLTIQRTQQEDSAVYLCASSTPGPRGEKLFFGSGTQLSVL.

Here the CDR3 reads CASSTGISRALEKLFF. The CDR3 DNA is TGCGCCAGCAGCACGGGAATATCACGGGCCTTGGAAAAACTGTTTTTT. This rearrangement joins TRBV5-1 to TRBJ1-4, with no clear D. The length of the CDR3 is 16 residues. Germline V gives CDR1 SGHRS, CDR2 YFSETQ. The V gene lost 4 bases and the J gene lost 8 bases, with 21 bases spanning the gap.

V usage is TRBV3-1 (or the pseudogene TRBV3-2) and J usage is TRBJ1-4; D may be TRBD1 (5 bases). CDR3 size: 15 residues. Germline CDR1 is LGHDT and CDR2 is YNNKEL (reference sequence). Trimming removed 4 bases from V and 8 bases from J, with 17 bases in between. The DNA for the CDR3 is TGTGCCAGCAGCCCCCCCTTGGGGCTTGTGGAAAAACTGTTTTTT. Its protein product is CASSPPLGLVEKLFF.

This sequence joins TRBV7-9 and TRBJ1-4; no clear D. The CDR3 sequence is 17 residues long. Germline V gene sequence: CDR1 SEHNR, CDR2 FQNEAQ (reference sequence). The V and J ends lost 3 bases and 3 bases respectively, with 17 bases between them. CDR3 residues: CASSFHFTTRANEKLFF. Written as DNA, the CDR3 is TGTGCCAGCAGCTTCCATTTTACTACGAGGGCTAATGAAAAACTGTTTTTT. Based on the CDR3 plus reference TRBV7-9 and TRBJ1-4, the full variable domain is DTGVSQNPRHKITKRGQNVTFRCDPISEHNRLYWYRQTLGQGPEFLTYFQNEAQLEKSRLLSDRFSAERPKGSFSTLEIQRTEQGDSAMYLCASSFHFTTRANEKLFFGSGTQLSVL.

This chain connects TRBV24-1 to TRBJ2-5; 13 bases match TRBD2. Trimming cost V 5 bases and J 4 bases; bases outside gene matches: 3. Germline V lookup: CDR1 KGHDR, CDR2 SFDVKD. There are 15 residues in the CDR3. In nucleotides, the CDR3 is TGTGCCACCAGTGGGACTAGCGGGGGTCGAGAGACCCAGTACTTC. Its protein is CATSGTSGGRETQYF.

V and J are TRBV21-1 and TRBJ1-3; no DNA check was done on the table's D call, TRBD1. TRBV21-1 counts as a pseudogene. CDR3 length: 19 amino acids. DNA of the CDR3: TGTGCCAGCCAAACAGGGGGACAGGGGGCTGAGAGCTCTGGAAACACCATATATTTT. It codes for CASQTGGQGAESSGNTIYF.

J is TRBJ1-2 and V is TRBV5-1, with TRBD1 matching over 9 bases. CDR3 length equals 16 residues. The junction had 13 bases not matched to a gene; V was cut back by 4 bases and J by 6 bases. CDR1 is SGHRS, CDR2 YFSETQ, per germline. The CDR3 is CASSPTAGQGLNGYTF. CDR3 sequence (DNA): TGCGCCAGCAGCCCCACCGCGGGACAGGGTCTTAATGGCTACACCTTC.

The CDR3 sequence: CAWTGVRNTEAFF. The CDR3, as DNA: TGTGCCTGGACGGGGGTCAGAAACACTGAAGCTTTCTTT. The chain employs TRBV30 and TRBJ1-1; D may be TRBD1 (5 bases). This CDR3 comprises 13 residues. CDR1 and CDR2 from the germline V gene are GTSNPN and SVGIG (reference sequence). Between the trimmed V and J ends, which lost 4 bases and 2 bases, there was a span of 11 bases.

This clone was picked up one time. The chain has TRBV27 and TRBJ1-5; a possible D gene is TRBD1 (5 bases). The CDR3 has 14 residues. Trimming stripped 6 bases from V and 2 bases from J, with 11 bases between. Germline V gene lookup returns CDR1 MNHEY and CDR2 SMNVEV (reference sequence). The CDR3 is CASSQGRGNQPQHF. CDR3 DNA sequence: TGTGCCAGCAGCCAGGGCAGGGGCAATCAGCCCCAGCATTTT.

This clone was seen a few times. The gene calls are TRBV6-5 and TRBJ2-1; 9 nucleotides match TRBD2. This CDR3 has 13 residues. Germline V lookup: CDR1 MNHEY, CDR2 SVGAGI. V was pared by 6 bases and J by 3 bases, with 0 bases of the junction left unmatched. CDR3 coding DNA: TGTGCCAGCAGACTAGCGGGCTACAATGAGCAGTTCTTC. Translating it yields CASRLAGYNEQFF.

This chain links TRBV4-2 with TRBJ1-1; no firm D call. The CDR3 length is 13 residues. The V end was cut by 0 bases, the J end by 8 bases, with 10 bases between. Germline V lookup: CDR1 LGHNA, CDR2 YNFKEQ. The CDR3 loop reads CASSQDISREAFF. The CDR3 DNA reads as TGTGCCAGCAGCCAAGATATTAGCAGAGAAGCTTTCTTT.

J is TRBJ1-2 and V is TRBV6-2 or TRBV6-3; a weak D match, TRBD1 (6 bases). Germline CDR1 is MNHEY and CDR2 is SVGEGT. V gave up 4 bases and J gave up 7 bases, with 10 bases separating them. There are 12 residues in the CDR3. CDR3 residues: CASSSNRAGYTF. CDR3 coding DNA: TGTGCCAGCAGTTCCAACAGGGCTGGCTACACCTTC.

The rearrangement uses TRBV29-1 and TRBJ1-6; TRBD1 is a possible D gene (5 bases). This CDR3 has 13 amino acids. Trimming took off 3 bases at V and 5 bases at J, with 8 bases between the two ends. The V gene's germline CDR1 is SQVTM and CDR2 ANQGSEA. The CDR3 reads CSVDTGDNSPLHF. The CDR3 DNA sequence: TGCAGCGTTGACACGGGGGATAATTCACCCCTCCACTTT.

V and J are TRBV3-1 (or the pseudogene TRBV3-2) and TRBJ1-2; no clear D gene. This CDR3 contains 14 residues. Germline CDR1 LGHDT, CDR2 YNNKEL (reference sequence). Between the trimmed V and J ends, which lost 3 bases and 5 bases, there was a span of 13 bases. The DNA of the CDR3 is TGTGCCAGCAGCCAGGGCCTCGACCCGTATGGCTACACCTTC. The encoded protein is CASSQGLDPYGYTF.

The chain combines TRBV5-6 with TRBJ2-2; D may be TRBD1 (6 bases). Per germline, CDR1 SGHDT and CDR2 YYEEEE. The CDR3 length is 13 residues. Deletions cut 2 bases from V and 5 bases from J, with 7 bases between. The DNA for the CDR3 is TGTGCCAGCAGCTTACAGGGAACCGGGGAGCTGTTTTTT. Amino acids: CASSLQGTGELFF.